Sequencing of this T cell receptor beta chain was carried out in a study of Ad26.COV2.S vaccination and SARS-CoV-2 variants. This CDR3 has 13 amino acids. The germline V gene encodes CDR1 SGHRS and CDR2 YFSETQ. V gave up 0 bases and J gave up 6 bases, with 10 bases separating them. The treatment denotes: 15 to 20 received Ad26.COV2.S at low or high dose, single or two shots; about 5 received placebo; per-sample allocation not given. Samples came from day 63 after the first vaccine or placebo injection. Sequencing used immunoSEQ multiplex PCR; TCRdb keeps in-frame clones, though not all of them. The table lists some 480,000 clones, 87% of them singletons.

The sample was peripheral blood, taken in a trial of Ad26.COV2.S vaccine versus placebo. This receptor was taken from a person aged 18 to 59 who received the Ad26.COV2.S COVID-19 vaccine or a placebo. The rearrangement joins TRBV5-1 to TRBJ2-7, with D hard to call. CDR3 region: CASSLGVPGEQYF. CDR3 DNA sequence: TGCGCCAGCAGCTTGGGCGTGCCGGGCGAGCAGTACTTC.